The TCR beta chain under discussion was sequenced for a study of blood T cell repertoires in COVID-19. Cohort assignment relied on participant-reported clinical history. CDR3 length: 12 residues. V gave up 10 bases and J gave up 2 bases; unmatched junction bases: 4. Germline V gene data show CDR1 as LNHDA and CDR2 as SQIVND (reference sequence). Authors' methods: Amplification with reference gene primers provided the estimates of nucleated cell counts. Produced via immunoSEQ multiplex PCR; TCRdb's table is partial and in-frame only. That table gives V, J and clone size, and the DNA gave D and trimming. This repertoire shows 370,000 or so clones, around 87% found once; its top ten account for 1% to 1.5%.

The sequenced sample consisted of PBMCs or T cells enriched from blood (not recorded which). The rearrangement joins TRBV19 to TRBJ2-5; 7 nucleotides agree with TRBD1. This receptor was identified in a man younger than 40 who had recovered from COVID-19. The DNA of the CDR3 is TGTGCCACTCGGGACAGACAAGAGACCCAGTACTTC. The encoded protein is CATRDRQETQYF.